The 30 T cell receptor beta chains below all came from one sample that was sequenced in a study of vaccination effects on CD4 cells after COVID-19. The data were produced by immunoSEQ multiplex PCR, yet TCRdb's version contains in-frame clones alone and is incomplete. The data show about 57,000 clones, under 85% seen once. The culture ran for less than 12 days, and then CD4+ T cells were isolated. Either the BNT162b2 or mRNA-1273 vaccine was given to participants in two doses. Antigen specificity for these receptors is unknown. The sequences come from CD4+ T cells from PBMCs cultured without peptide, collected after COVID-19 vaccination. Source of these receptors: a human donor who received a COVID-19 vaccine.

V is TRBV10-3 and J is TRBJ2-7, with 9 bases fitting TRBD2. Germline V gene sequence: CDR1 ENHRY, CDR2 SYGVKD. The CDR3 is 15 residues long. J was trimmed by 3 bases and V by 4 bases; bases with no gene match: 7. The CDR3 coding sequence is TGTGCCATCAGTGTCGGACTAGCGCCGAACTACGAGCAGTACTTC. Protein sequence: CAISVGLAPNYEQYF.

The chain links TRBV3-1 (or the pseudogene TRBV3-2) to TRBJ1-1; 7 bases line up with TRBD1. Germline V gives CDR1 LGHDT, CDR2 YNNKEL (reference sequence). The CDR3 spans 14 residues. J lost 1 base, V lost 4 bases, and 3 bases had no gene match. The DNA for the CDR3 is TGTGCCAGCAGCCCCGGACAGGAGAACACTGAAGCTTTCTTT. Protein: CASSPGQENTEAFF.

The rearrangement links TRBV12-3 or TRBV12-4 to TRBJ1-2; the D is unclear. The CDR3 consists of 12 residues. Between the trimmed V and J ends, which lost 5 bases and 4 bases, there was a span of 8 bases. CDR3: CASSGVSYGYTF. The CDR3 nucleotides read TGTGCCAGCAGTGGCGTAAGCTATGGCTACACCTTC.

CDR3 amino acids: CASRPPGQENTEAFF. DNA of the CDR3: TGTGCCAGCAGACCTCCGGGACAGGAGAACACTGAAGCTTTCTTT. The chain joins TRBV6-2 or TRBV6-3 to TRBJ1-1; 8 bases are a match to TRBD1. The length of the CDR3 is 15 residues. Trimming at V came to 6 bases and at J to 1 base, leaving 7 bases not matched to a gene. Germline CDR1 reads MNHEY; CDR2 reads SVGEGT.

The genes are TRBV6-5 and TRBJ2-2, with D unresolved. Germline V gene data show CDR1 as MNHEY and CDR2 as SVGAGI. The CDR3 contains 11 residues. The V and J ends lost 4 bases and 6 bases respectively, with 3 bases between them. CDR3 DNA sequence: TGTGCCAGCAGTTTTTCCGGGGAGCTGTTTTTT. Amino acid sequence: CASSFSGELFF.

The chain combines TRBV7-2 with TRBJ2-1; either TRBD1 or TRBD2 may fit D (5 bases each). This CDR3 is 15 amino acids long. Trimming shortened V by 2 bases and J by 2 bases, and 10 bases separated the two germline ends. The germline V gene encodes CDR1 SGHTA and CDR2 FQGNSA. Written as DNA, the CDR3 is TGTGCCAGCAGCTTATCTCGGGGACCCTACAATGAGCAGTTCTTC. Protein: CASSLSRGPYNEQFF.

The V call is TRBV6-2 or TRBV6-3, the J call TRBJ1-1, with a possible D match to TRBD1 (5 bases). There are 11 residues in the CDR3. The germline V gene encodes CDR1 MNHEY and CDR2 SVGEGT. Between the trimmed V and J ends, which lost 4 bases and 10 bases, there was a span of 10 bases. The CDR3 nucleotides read TGTGCCAGCAGTTTGGGGGAGCGAGCTTTCTTT. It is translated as CASSLGERAFF.

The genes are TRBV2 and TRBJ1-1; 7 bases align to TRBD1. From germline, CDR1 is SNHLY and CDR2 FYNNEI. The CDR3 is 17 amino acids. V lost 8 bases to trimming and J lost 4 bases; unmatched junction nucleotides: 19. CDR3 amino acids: CASSREGGGGRGTEAFF. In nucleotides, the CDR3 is TGTGCCAGCTCTAGGGAAGGGGGCGGAGGCCGTGGCACTGAAGCTTTCTTT.

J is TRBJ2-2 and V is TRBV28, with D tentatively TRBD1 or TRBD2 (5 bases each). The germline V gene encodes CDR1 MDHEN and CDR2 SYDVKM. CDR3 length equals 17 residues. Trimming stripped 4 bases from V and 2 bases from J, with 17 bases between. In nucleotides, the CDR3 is TGTGCCAGCAGTTCCCGGGGCAGGCCCCGAAACACCGGGGAGCTGTTTTTT. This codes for CASSSRGRPRNTGELFF.

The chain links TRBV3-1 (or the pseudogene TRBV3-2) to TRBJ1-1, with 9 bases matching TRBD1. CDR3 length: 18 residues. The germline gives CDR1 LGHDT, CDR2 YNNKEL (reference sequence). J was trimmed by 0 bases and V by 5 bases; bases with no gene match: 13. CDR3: CASSSPGQGVSLNTEAFF. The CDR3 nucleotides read TGTGCCAGCAGCTCTCCGGGACAGGGCGTAAGTTTGAACACTGAAGCTTTCTTT.

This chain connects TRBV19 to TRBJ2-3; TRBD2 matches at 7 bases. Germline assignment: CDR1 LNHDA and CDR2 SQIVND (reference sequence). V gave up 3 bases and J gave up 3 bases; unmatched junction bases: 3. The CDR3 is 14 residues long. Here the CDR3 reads CASSMLGGTDTQYF. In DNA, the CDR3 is TGTGCCAGTAGTATGCTGGGGGGGACAGATACGCAGTATTTT.

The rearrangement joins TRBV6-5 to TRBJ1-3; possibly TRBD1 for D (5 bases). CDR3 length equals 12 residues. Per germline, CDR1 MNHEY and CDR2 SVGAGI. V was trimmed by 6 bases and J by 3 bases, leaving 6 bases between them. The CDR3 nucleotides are TGTGCCAGCAGGGGGGGTGGAAACACCATATATTTT. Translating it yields CASRGGGNTIYF.

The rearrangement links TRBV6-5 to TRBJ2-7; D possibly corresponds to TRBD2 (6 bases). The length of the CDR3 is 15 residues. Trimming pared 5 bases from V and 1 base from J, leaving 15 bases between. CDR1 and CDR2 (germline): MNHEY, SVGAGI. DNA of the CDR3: TGTGCCAGCAGTACGGTACCGGGACTGTCCTACGAGCAGTACTTC. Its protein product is CASSTVPGLSYEQYF.

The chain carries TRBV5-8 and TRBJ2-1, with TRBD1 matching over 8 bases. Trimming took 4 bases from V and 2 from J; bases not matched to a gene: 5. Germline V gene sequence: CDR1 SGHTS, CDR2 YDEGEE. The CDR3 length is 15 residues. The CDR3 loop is CASSLSGGPYNEQFF. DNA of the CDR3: TGTGCCAGCAGCCTGTCAGGGGGCCCCTACAATGAGCAGTTCTTC.

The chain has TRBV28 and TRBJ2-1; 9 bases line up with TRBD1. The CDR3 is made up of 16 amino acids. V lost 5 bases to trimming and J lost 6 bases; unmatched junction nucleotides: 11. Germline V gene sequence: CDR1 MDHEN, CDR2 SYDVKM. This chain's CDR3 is CASSPYAGTGFNEQFF. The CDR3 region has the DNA TGTGCCAGCAGTCCATACGCCGGGACAGGGTTCAATGAGCAGTTCTTC.

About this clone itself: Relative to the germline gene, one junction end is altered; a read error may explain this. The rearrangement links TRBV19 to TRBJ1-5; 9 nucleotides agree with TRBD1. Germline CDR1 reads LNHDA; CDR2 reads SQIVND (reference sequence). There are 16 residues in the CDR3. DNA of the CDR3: TGTGCCAGTAATATGCTGCCGGGACAGGGCAAACAGCCCCAGCATTTT. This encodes CASNMLPGQGKQPQHF.

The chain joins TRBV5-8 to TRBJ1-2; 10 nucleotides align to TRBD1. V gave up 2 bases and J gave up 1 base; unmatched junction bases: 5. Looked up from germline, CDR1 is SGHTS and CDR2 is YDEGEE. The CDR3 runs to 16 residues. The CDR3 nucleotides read TGTGCCAGCAGCTTCGGGGACAGGGGCGATAACTATGGCTACACCTTC. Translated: CASSFGDRGDNYGYTF. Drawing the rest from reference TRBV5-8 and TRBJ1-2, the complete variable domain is EAGVTQSPTHLIKTRGQQATLRCSPISGHTSVYWYQQALGLGLQFLLWYDEGEERNRGNFPPRFSGRQFPNYSSELNVNALELEDSALYLCASSFGDRGDNYGYTFGSGTRLTVV.

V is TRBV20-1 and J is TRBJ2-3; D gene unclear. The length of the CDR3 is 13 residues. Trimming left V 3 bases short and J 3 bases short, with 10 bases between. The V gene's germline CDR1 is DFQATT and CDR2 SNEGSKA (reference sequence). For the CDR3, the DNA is TGCAGTGCTAGTTTTGCAGGTACAGATACGCAGTATTTT. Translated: CSASFAGTDTQYF.

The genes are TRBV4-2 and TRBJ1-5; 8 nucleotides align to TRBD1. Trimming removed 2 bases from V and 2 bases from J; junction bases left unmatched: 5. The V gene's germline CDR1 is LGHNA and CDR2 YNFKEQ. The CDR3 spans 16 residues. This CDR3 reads CASSQRPGQGNQPQHF. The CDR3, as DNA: TGTGCCAGCAGCCAACGTCCGGGACAGGGCAATCAGCCCCAGCATTTT.

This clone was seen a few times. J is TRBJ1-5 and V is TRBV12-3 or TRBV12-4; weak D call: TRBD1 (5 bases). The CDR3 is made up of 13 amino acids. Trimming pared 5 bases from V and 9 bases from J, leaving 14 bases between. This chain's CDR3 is CASSPRDRGPQHF. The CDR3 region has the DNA TGTGCCAGCAGTCCCCGGGACCGCGGGCCCCAGCATTTT.

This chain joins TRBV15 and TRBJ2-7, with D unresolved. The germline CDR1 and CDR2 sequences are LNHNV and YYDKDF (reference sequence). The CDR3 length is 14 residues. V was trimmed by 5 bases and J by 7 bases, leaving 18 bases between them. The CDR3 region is CATSSSASRAEQYF. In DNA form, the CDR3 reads TGTGCCACCAGCTCTTCTGCCTCCCGGGCTGAGCAGTACTTC.

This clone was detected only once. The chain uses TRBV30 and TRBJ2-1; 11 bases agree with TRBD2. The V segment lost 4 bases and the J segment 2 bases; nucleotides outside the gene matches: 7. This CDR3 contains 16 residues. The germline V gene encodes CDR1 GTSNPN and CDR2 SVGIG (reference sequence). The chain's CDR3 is CAWTYGTSGTYNEQFF. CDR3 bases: TGTGCCTGGACCTACGGGACTAGCGGCACCTACAATGAGCAGTTCTTC.

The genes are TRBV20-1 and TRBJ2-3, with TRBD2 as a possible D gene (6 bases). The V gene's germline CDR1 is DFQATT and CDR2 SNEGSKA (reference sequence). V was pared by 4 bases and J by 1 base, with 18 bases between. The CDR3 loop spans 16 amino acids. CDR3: CSATEEGGIRTDTQYF. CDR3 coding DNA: TGCAGTGCTACTGAAGAAGGAGGGATCCGCACAGATACGCAGTATTTT.

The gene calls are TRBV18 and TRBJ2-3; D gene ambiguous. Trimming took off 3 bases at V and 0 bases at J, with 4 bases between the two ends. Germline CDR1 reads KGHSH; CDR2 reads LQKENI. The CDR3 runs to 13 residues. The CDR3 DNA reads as TGTGCCAGCTCACCCCCTAGCACAGATACGCAGTATTTT. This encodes CASSPPSTDTQYF.

In nucleotides, the CDR3 is TGTGCCAGTAGTATCCGGGACGGCAGCAATCAGCCCCAGCATTTT. It specifies CASSIRDGSNQPQHF. This sequence joins TRBV19 and TRBJ1-5, with a weak D call TRBD1 (5 bases). The germline gives CDR1 LNHDA, CDR2 SQIVND (reference sequence). V was trimmed by 3 bases and J by 1 base, leaving 10 bases between them. The CDR3 covers 15 residues. Full variable domain (remainder filled in from reference TRBV19 and TRBJ1-5): DGGITQSPKYLFRKEGQNVTLSCEQNLNHDAMYWYRQDPGQGLRLIYYSQIVNDFQKGDIAEGYSVSREKKESFPLTVTSAQKNPTAFYLCASSIRDGSNQPQHFGDGTRLSIL.

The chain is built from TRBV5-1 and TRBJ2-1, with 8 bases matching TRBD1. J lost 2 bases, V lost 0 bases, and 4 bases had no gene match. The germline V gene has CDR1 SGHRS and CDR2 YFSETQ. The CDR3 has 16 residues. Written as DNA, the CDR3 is TGCGCCAGCAGCTTGGCCCAGGGGGCAACCTACAATGAGCAGTTCTTC. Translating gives CASSLAQGATYNEQFF.

The CDR3 loop reads CASPGQGTYEQYF. The CDR3, as DNA: TGTGCCAGTCCGGGACAGGGAACCTACGAGCAGTACTTC. The rearrangement joins TRBV6-5 to TRBJ2-7, with 9 nucleotides matching TRBD1. The trim removed 9 bases at V and 2 bases at J, leaving 5 bases unmatched. Germline V gene data show CDR1 as MNHEY and CDR2 as SVGAGI. This CDR3 comprises 13 residues.

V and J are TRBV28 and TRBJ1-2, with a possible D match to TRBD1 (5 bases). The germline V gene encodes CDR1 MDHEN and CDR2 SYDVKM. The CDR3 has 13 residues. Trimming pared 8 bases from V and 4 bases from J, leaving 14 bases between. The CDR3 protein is CASSGSLLYGYTF. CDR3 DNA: TGTGCCAGCTCAGGGTCTCTACTCTATGGCTACACCTTC.

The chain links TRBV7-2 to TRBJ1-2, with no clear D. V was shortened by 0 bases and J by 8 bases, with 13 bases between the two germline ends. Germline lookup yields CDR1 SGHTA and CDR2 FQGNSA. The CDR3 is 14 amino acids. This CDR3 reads CASSLAPGRRGYTF. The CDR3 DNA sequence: TGTGCCAGCAGCTTAGCCCCAGGACGCCGGGGCTACACCTTC.

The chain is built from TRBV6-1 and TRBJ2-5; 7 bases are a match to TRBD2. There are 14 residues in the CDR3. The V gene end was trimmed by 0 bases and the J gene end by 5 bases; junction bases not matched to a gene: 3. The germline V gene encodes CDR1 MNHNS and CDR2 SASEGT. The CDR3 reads CASSEARGYETQYF. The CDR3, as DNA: TGTGCCAGCAGTGAAGCGCGGGGGTACGAGACCCAGTACTTC.